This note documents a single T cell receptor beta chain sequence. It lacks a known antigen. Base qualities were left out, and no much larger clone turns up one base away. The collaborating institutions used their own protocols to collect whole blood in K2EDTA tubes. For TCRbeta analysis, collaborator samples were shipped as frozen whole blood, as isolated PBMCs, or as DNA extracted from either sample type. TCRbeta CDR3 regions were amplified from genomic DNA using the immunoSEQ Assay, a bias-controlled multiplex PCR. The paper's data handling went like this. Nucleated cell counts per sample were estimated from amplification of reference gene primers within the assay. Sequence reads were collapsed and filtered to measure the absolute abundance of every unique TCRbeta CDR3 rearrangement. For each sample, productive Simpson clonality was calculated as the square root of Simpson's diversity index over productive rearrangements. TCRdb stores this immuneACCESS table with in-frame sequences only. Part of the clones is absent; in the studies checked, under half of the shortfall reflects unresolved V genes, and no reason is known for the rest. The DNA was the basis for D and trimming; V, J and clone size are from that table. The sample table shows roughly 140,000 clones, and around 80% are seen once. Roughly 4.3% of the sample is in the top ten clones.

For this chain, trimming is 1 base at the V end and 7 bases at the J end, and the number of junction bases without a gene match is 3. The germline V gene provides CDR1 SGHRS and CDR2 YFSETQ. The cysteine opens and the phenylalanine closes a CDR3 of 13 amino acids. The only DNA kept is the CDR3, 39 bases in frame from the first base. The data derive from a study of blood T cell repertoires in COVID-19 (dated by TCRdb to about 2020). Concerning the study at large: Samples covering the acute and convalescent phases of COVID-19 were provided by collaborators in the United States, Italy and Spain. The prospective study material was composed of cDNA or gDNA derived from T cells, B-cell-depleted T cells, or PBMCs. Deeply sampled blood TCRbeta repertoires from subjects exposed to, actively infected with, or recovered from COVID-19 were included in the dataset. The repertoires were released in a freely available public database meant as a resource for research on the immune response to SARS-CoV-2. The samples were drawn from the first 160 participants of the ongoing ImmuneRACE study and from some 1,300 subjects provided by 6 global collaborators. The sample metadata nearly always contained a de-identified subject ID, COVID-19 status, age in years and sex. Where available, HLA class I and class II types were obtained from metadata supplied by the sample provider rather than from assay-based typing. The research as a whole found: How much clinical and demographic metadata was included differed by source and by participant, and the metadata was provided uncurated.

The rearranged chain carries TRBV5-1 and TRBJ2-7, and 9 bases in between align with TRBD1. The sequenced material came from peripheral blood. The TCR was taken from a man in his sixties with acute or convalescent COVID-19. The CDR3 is CASSLTDRGEQYF. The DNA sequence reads TGCGCCAGCAGCTTGACGGACAGGGGAGAGCAGTACTTC.